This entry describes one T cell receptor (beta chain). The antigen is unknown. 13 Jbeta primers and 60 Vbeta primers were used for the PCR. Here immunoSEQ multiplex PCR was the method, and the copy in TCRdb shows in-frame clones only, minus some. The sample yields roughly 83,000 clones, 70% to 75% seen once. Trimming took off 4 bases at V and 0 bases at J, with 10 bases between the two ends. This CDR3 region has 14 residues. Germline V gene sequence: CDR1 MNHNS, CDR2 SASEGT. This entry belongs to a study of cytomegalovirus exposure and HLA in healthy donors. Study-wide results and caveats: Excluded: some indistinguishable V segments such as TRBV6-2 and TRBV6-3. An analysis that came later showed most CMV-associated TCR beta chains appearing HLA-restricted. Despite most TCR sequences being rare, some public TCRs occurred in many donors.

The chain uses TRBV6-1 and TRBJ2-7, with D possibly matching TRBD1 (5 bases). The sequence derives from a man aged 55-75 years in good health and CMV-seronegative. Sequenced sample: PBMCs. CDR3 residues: CASSVDRTSYEQYF. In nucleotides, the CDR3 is TGTGCCAGCAGTGTCGACAGAACCTCCTACGAGCAGTACTTC.